What follows are 25 T cell receptor beta chains derived from one specimen sequenced in a study of chemoradiotherapy in HPV16-positive cancers (dated by TCRdb to between 2021 and 2024). The library came from the immunoSEQ multiplex PCR assay. TCRdb's version of the immuneACCESS table is confined to in-frame rearrangements and falls short of the full clone set. An unresolved V gene accounts for under half of the shortfall where checked; the remainder is of unknown origin. Recorded for this sample are over 7,000 clones; around 88% of them occurred a single time. The ten largest account for 13% to 15% of the sample. Sequenced material: blood, taken from a patient who underwent chemoradiotherapy. The receptors were sampled from a human donor with HPV-associated anogenital cancer.

The J gene is TRBJ1-5, the V gene TRBV30; D is possibly TRBD1 (6 bases). The CDR3 spans 13 residues. Germline V gene data show CDR1 as GTSNPN and CDR2 as SVGIG (reference sequence). V was cut by 0 bases and J by 9 bases, with 12 bases left in between. CDR3 protein: CAWSVRGGGPQHF. The CDR3 DNA reads TGTGCCTGGAGTGTAAGGGGGGGAGGGCCCCAGCATTTT.

The chain uses TRBV4-3 and TRBJ2-3, with D uncertain. Trimming took 4 bases from V and 9 from J, leaving 14 bases between them. Germline CDR1 and CDR2: LGHNA and YSLEER. This CDR3 contains 13 residues. The CDR3 reads CASSPEPAATQYF. The CDR3 DNA is TGCGCCAGCAGCCCGGAGCCGGCTGCGACGCAGTATTTT.

Comments on this clone: Different DNA sequences within this sample yield the same CDR3. This chain joins TRBV5-3 and TRBJ1-2; 7 bases match TRBD1. TRBV5-3 is classed as an ORF, of uncertain function. The CDR3 extends over 14 amino acids. V dropped 2 bases and J dropped 8; count of bases not matched to a gene: 9. CDR3 in DNA: TGTGCCAGAAGCTTCCGGGACAGTACCTGGGGCTACACCTTC. Its translation is CARSFRDSTWGYTF.

CDR3 bases: TGCGCCAGCAGCTCATGGGGGACTAGCGGGGGAATCAATGAGCAGTTCTTC. Encoded protein: CASSSWGTSGGINEQFF. This chain links TRBV5-1 with TRBJ2-1; 14 positions match TRBD2. Trimming cost V 3 bases and J 6 bases; bases outside gene matches: 8. The CDR3 totals 17 residues. Germline V gene sequence: CDR1 SGHRS, CDR2 YFSETQ. Based on the CDR3 plus reference TRBV5-1 and TRBJ2-1, the full variable domain is KAGVTQTPRYLIKTRGQQVTLSCSPISGHRSVSWYQQTPGQGLQFLFEYFSETQRNKGNFPGRFSGRQFSNSRSEMNVSTLELGDSALYLCASSSWGTSGGINEQFFGPGTRLTVL.

The V gene is TRBV2, the J gene TRBJ2-1; possibly TRBD2 for D (6 bases). Germline V gives CDR1 SNHLY, CDR2 FYNNEI. The CDR3 is made up of 21 amino acids. Trimming cost V 5 bases and J 4 bases, with 33 bases left between them. CDR3 in amino acids: CASSFSRGLLQEKGDYNEQFF. CDR3 sequence (DNA): TGTGCCAGCAGTTTTTCTCGGGGGTTGCTTCAAGAGAAAGGGGATTACAATGAGCAGTTCTTC.

V usage is TRBV13 and J usage is TRBJ1-1; D remains ambiguous. The CDR3 extends over 14 amino acids. The V and J ends lost 0 bases and 1 base respectively, with 6 bases between them. The germline CDR1 and CDR2 sequences are PRHDT and FYEKMQ (reference sequence). The CDR3 is CASSLGGGNTEAFF. The CDR3 DNA sequence: TGTGCCAGCAGCTTAGGTGGTGGGAACACTGAAGCTTTCTTT. The complete variable domain, with remaining parts taken from reference TRBV13 and TRBJ1-1, reads AAGVIQSPRHLIKEKRETATLKCYPIPRHDTVYWYQQGPGQDPQFLISFYEKMQSDKGSIPDRFSAQQFSDYHSELNMSSLELGDSALYFCASSLGGGNTEAFFGQGTRLTVV.

This clone was detected only a few times. CDR3 sequence reads: CASSKALRRIQALKAFF. The CDR3 nucleotides are TGTGCCAGCAGCAAAGCGCTGAGAAGGATCCAGGCCCTGAAAGCTTTCTTT. The genes are TRBV21-1 and TRBJ1-1; TRBD1, the table's D call, lacks a check against the DNA. TRBV21-1 is recorded as a pseudogene. There are 17 residues in the CDR3.

The chain uses TRBV9 and TRBJ2-7, with TRBD1 matching 7 bases. Germline V gives CDR1 SGDLS, CDR2 YYNGEE. Trimming cost V 0 bases and J 7 bases; bases outside gene matches: 16. CDR3 size: 17 residues. The CDR3 DNA follows: TGTGCCAGCAGCGTAGTTAGGGGGCGTGAGGAAGTGTGGGAGCAGTACTTC. Its protein product is CASSVVRGREEVWEQYF.

J is TRBJ2-6 and V is TRBV9; D may be TRBD2 (5 bases). Germline CDR1 and CDR2: SGDLS and YYNGEE. This CDR3 is built from 15 residues. V lost 0 bases to trimming and J lost 1 base, with 5 bases between them. CDR3: CASSVAGSGANVLTF. The CDR3 region has the DNA TGTGCCAGCAGCGTAGCGGGGTCTGGGGCCAACGTCCTGACTTTC.

The chain joins TRBV2 to TRBJ1-2; D not certain. The length of the CDR3 is 12 residues. The germline V gene has CDR1 SNHLY and CDR2 FYNNEI. Trimming took off 1 base at V and 3 bases at J, with 3 bases between the two ends. The CDR3 protein is CASSEGDYGYTF. The CDR3 nucleotides are TGTGCCAGCAGTGAAGGGGACTATGGCTACACCTTC.

The V call is TRBV7-2, the J call TRBJ2-3; maybe TRBD2 (5 bases). Looked up from germline, CDR1 is SGHTA and CDR2 is FQGNSA. The CDR3 has 17 residues. V gave up 5 bases and J gave up 4 bases, with 22 bases separating them. The CDR3 sequence: CASSRSGLPRSPDTQYF. The DNA of the CDR3 is TGTGCCAGCAGCCGTAGTGGACTCCCCCGATCTCCAGATACGCAGTATTTT.

The genes are TRBV2 and TRBJ1-2, with no clear D. CDR1 is SNHLY and CDR2 is FYNNEI in the germline V gene. Trimming took 3 bases from V and 7 from J, leaving 15 bases between them. The CDR3 covers 14 residues. The CDR3 reads CASSDGVPLAGYTF. As DNA, the CDR3 is TGTGCCAGCAGTGATGGGGTCCCGCTTGCTGGCTACACCTTC.

This clone was recorded once. The chain recombines TRBV11-2 with TRBJ2-7; TRBD1 matches at 11 bases. Germline CDR1 is SGHAT and CDR2 is FQNNGV. The CDR3 consists of 15 residues. Trimming at V came to 4 bases and at J to 6 bases, leaving 8 bases not matched to a gene. As DNA, the CDR3 is TGTGCCAGCAGCTCGGACAGGGGGCGTAGGGGCGAGCAGTACGTC. It yields the protein CASSSDRGRRGEQYV.

This chain joins TRBV5-4 and TRBJ2-4, with D maybe TRBD1 (6 bases). Germline V lookup: CDR1 SGHNT, CDR2 YYREEE (reference sequence). V dropped 0 bases and J dropped 12 bases, with 10 bases sitting between them. The CDR3 is 12 residues long. CDR3 sequence (DNA): TGTGCCAGCAGCTTGGACAGGGCCTATCAGTACTTC. Residues: CASSLDRAYQYF.

This clone has only one observation. At one boundary the junction diverges from the germline segment, which might be a read error. The rearrangement joins TRBV11-3 to TRBJ1-2; TRBD1 aligns across 7 bases. This CDR3 has 14 residues. The V gene's germline CDR1 is SGHNT and CDR2 YENEEA. CDR3 DNA: TGTGCCAGCAGCACAAATCCCACCGCGGGGACAGCGCTCTTC. Protein: CASSTNPTAGTALF.

The chain uses TRBV30 and TRBJ1-2; D unresolved. This CDR3 contains 12 residues. The germline gives CDR1 GTSNPN, CDR2 SVGIG (reference sequence). With 5 bases removed from V and 8 bases from J, the gap between germline ends came to 15 bases. Here the CDR3 reads CAWEFGHRGYTF. CDR3 nucleotide sequence: TGTGCCTGGGAATTTGGGCATCGGGGCTACACCTTC. Using reference TRBV30 and TRBJ1-2 for the parts outside the CDR3, the full variable domain is SQTIHQWPATLVQPVGSPLSLECTVEGTSNPNLYWYRQAAGRGLQLLFYSVGIGQISSEVPQNLSASRPQDRQFILSSKKLLLSDSGFYLCAWEFGHRGYTFGSGTRLTVV.

The CDR3 protein is CAWSSRTSGKYEQYF. CDR3 sequence (DNA): TGTGCCTGGAGTTCCCGGACTAGCGGGAAGTACGAGCAGTACTTC. The chain recombines TRBV30 with TRBJ2-7; the match to TRBD2 covers 12 bases. V lost 2 bases, J lost 4 bases, and 6 bases stayed unmatched. Germline-derived CDR1 and CDR2 are GTSNPN and SVGIG (reference sequence). The CDR3 extends over 15 amino acids.

V is TRBV18 and J is TRBJ2-1; D unresolved. Germline V gene sequence: CDR1 KGHSH, CDR2 LQKENI. Trimming took off 3 bases at V and 8 bases at J, with 11 bases between the two ends. CDR3 length: 13 residues. The CDR3 nucleotides read TGTGCCAGCTCACCGGTCAGGTCGCATGAGCAGTTCTTC. Residues: CASSPVRSHEQFF. The full variable domain, with the rest looked up from reference TRBV18 and TRBJ2-1, is NAGVMQNPRHLVRRRGQEARLRCSPMKGHSHVYWYRQLPEEGLKFMVYLQKENIIDESGMPKERFSAEFPKEGPSILRIQQVVRGDSAAYFCASSPVRSHEQFFGPGTRLTVL.

The genes are TRBV6-1 and TRBJ2-3, with D unresolved. The CDR3 length is 15 residues. V was cut by 2 bases and J by 2 bases, with 11 bases left in between. In germline, CDR1 is MNHNS, CDR2 SASEGT. The chain's CDR3 is CASSEPARFTDTQYF. Written as DNA, the CDR3 is TGTGCCAGCAGTGAACCCGCGAGGTTCACAGATACGCAGTATTTT.

J is TRBJ2-5 and V is TRBV30, with 8 bases fitting TRBD2. Per germline, CDR1 GTSNPN and CDR2 SVGIG (reference sequence). After removal of 5 bases from V and 4 bases from J, the junction contained 9 bases not matched to a gene. The CDR3 spans 14 residues. DNA of the CDR3: TGTGCCTGGGGATCCGGACTAGCCGTAGAGACCCAGTACTTC. Its protein is CAWGSGLAVETQYF. The full variable domain, its missing parts supplied by reference TRBV30 and TRBJ2-5, is SQTIHQWPATLVQPVGSPLSLECTVEGTSNPNLYWYRQAAGRGLQLLFYSVGIGQISSEVPQNLSASRPQDRQFILSSKKLLLSDSGFYLCAWGSGLAVETQYFGPGTRLLVL.

The chain couples TRBV6-5 to TRBJ1-6; D is perhaps TRBD1 (6 bases). The CDR3 covers 13 residues. V was clipped by 2 bases and J by 12 bases, with 11 bases between them. Germline V gives CDR1 MNHEY, CDR2 SVGAGI. The CDR3 DNA reads TGTGCCAGCAGTTACGGGGACACCCGACCCCTCCACTTT. Residues: CASSYGDTRPLHF.

This clone appeared once. The rearrangement links TRBV7-8 to TRBJ1-1, with D tentatively TRBD1 (5 bases). The ends were cut back, 5 bases at V and 7 bases at J, with 20 bases in the middle. This CDR3 spans 15 amino acids. Germline assignment: CDR1 SGHVS and CDR2 FQNEAQ. CDR3 in DNA: TGTGCCAGCAGCCCGACCGGGACGAAGTACGTTGAAGCTTTCTTT. The encoded protein is CASSPTGTKYVEAFF.

The chain uses TRBV29-1 and TRBJ1-1; no firm D call. This CDR3 contains 13 residues. Germline V gene data show CDR1 as SQVTM and CDR2 as ANQGSEA. Deletions cut 4 bases from V and 0 bases from J, with 9 bases between. The CDR3 loop reads CSVGDIMNTEAFF. DNA for the CDR3: TGCAGCGTTGGAGACATCATGAACACTGAAGCTTTCTTT.

In nucleotides, the CDR3 is TGTGCCTGGAATTGGGGCCCGGCCCCAACTAATGAAAAACTGTTTTTT. Protein product: CAWNWGPAPTNEKLFF. The rearrangement links TRBV30 to TRBJ1-4; D might be TRBD1 (5 bases). CDR3 length: 16 residues. V shed 4 bases and J shed 0 bases, with 15 bases lying between them. Germline CDR1 reads GTSNPN; CDR2 reads SVGIG (reference sequence).

This chain connects TRBV7-2 to TRBJ1-1, with no clear D. The CDR3 loop spans 13 amino acids. Trimming removed 1 base at V and 3 bases at J, with 6 bases between. Germline assignment: CDR1 SGHTA and CDR2 FQGNSA. CDR3 amino acids: CASSLEWYTEAFF. In DNA form, the CDR3 reads TGTGCCAGCAGCTTAGAGTGGTACACTGAAGCTTTCTTT.